Below are 17 T cell receptor beta chains sequenced from a single sample in a study of T cells in narcolepsy. TCRdb keeps only in-frame clones here, not all; method: immunoSEQ multiplex PCR. The sample carries just over 40,000 clones, 70% to 90% recorded once. Sequenced: CD45RA- memory CD4+ T cells from PBMCs. Source of these receptors: a human donor with narcolepsy.

The chain couples TRBV12-1 to TRBJ2-1; the tabulated D call, TRBD2, remains unverified against the DNA. TRBV12-1 is recorded as a pseudogene. The CDR3 sequence is 15 residues long. The CDR3 reads CASSSLAGGGNEQFF. In DNA, the CDR3 is TGTGCCAGCAGCTCCTTAGCGGGGGGAGGGAATGAGCAGTTCTTC.

The chain recombines TRBV4-3 with TRBJ2-1; TRBD2 agrees at 16 bases. CDR3 size: 16 residues. Germline lookup yields CDR1 LGHNA and CDR2 YSLEER. V lost 4 bases to trimming and J lost 9 bases; unmatched junction nucleotides: 6. CDR3 in DNA: TGCGCCAGCAGCCTGACCGGGACTAGCGGGAGGGGTGAGCAGTTCTTC. Translating gives CASSLTGTSGRGEQFF.

The J gene is TRBJ2-7, the V gene TRBV7-9; TRBD2 might be the D (6 bases). The CDR3 length is 15 residues. Germline CDR1 reads SEHNR; CDR2 reads FQNEAQ (reference sequence). Trimming removed 2 bases from V and 4 bases from J, with 15 bases in between. The CDR3 region is CASSLSGVVSYEQYF. CDR3 nucleotides: TGTGCCAGCAGCTTATCGGGGGTCGTTTCTTACGAGCAGTACTTC.

J is TRBJ2-1 and V is TRBV9; perhaps TRBD2 as D (5 bases). The CDR3 covers 13 residues. Germline CDR1 SGDLS, CDR2 YYNGEE. Trimming removed 4 bases at V and 4 bases at J, with 9 bases between. The CDR3 region has the DNA TGTGCCAGCAGCCCCCGGGGTTACAATGAGCAGTTCTTC. Translation: CASSPRGYNEQFF.

V is TRBV5-6 and J is TRBJ1-1; TRBD1 aligns across 7 bases. Germline V lookup: CDR1 SGHDT, CDR2 YYEEEE. The ends lost 7 bases at V and 3 bases at J; junction bases unmatched: 9. The CDR3 extends over 14 amino acids. CDR3 nucleotide sequence: TGTGCCAGCCTGATGACAGGGAGGGACACTGAAGCTTTCTTT. Translating gives CASLMTGRDTEAFF.

The chain employs TRBV4-3 and TRBJ1-3; D gene uncertain. The germline CDR1 and CDR2 sequences are LGHNA and YSLEER. CDR3 length: 16 residues. V dropped 0 bases and J dropped 0 bases, with 9 bases sitting between them. The CDR3 sequence is CASSQDLWLSGNTIYF. Here the CDR3 DNA reads TGCGCCAGCAGCCAAGATCTGTGGCTCTCTGGAAACACCATATATTTT.

The chain is built from TRBV10-3 and TRBJ2-5; maybe TRBD2 (5 bases). This CDR3 has 14 amino acids. CDR1 ENHRY and CDR2 SYGVKD come from the germline V gene. V lost 3 bases and J 1 base, leaving 9 bases between the germline ends. This chain's CDR3 is CAISDGGSQETQYF. The DNA for the CDR3 is TGTGCCATCAGTGATGGAGGCAGCCAAGAGACCCAGTACTTC.

This sequence joins TRBV2 and TRBJ2-5; 9 bases map to TRBD1. CDR3 length equals 15 residues. Germline V gives CDR1 SNHLY, CDR2 FYNNEI. V was clipped by 4 bases and J by 7 bases; unmatched bases: 10. The CDR3 sequence: CASSGGTGFLGTQYF. The DNA for the CDR3 is TGTGCCAGCAGTGGGGGGACAGGGTTTCTGGGGACCCAGTACTTC. Drawing the rest from reference TRBV2 and TRBJ2-5, the complete variable domain is EPEVTQTPSHQVTQMGQEVILRCVPISNHLYFYWYRQILGQKVEFLVSFYNNEISEKSEIFDDQFSVERPDGSNFTLKIRSTKLEDSAMYFCASSGGTGFLGTQYFGPGTRLLVL.

The V gene is TRBV6-5, the J gene TRBJ2-2; D is uncertain. Germline lookup yields CDR1 MNHEY and CDR2 SVGAGI. Trimming removed 8 bases from V and 8 bases from J, with 18 bases in between. The CDR3 runs to 14 residues. In DNA, the CDR3 is TGTGCCAGCTTCCGGACCTCGGATGTGGGGGAGCTGTTTTTT. This codes for CASFRTSDVGELFF.

To note about this clone: The same CDR3 arises from other DNA sequences in this sample as well. The rearrangement links TRBV10-3 to TRBJ2-4; TRBD1 aligns across 8 bases. CDR3 length: 14 residues. The germline V gene has CDR1 ENHRY and CDR2 SYGVKD. The V segment lost 10 bases and the J segment 7 bases; nucleotides outside the gene matches: 12. CDR3 loop: CATADYGTGNIQYF. CDR3 sequence (DNA): TGTGCCACCGCTGATTACGGGACAGGCAACATTCAGTACTTC.

This clone came up a few times. V gene TRBV6-5 combines with J gene TRBJ2-3; D is uncertain. Between the trimmed V and J ends, which lost 0 bases and 2 bases, there was a span of 3 bases. CDR1 is MNHEY, CDR2 SVGAGI, per germline. This CDR3 is 13 amino acids long. CDR3: CASSYSPTDTQYF. The CDR3, as DNA: TGTGCCAGCAGTTACTCCCCCACAGATACGCAGTATTTT.

This clone appeared a few times. The DNA is omitted, as the CDR3 cannot be located on it reliably, and the CDR3 follows TCRdb's listing. The chain is built from TRBV27 and TRBJ1-4. Germline V gene lookup returns CDR1 MNHEY and CDR2 SMNVEV (reference sequence). Inclusive of both ends, the CDR3 amounts to 15 amino acids. CDR3 sequence: CASSLGTGRGEKLFF.

The V gene is TRBV4-1, the J gene TRBJ1-4; 10 bases map to TRBD1. Per the germline V gene, CDR1 is MGHRA and CDR2 is YSYEKL. Trimming at V came to 4 bases and at J to 0 bases, leaving 5 bases not matched to a gene. This CDR3 is 17 amino acids long. CDR3 sequence reads: CASSPRQGAATNEKLFF. CDR3 in DNA: TGCGCCAGCAGCCCGAGACAGGGGGCTGCAACTAATGAAAAACTGTTTTTT.

The chain employs TRBV5-1 and TRBJ2-2; 14 nucleotides align to TRBD2. V lost 0 bases to trimming and J lost 5 bases; unmatched junction nucleotides: 6. The CDR3 runs to 18 residues. Per germline, CDR1 SGHRS and CDR2 YFSETQ. The CDR3 loop reads CASSLGLAGGPRTGELFF. CDR3 nucleotides: TGCGCCAGCAGCTTGGGACTAGCGGGGGGGCCGCGGACCGGGGAGCTGTTTTTT.

The V call is TRBV7-2, the J call TRBJ2-5, with D possibly matching TRBD2 (7 bases). Trimming shortened V by 3 bases and J by 1 base, and 18 bases separated the two germline ends. The CDR3 is made up of 17 amino acids. Germline CDR1 reads SGHTA; CDR2 reads FQGNSA. CDR3 nucleotide sequence: TGTGCCAGCAGCTTCAGGACCGGGGGGCCGTCCCAAGAGACCCAGTACTTC. Translation gives CASSFRTGGPSQETQYF.

The chain is built from TRBV10-3 and TRBJ1-5; possible D gene TRBD1, 5 bases. This CDR3 has 13 amino acids. V lost 8 bases, J lost 7 bases, and 15 bases lay in between. Looked up from germline, CDR1 is ENHRY and CDR2 is SYGVKD. This CDR3 reads CAIWSGGTQPQHF. In nucleotides, the CDR3 is TGTGCCATCTGGTCGGGGGGGACGCAGCCCCAGCATTTT.

The rearrangement joins TRBV10-3 to TRBJ1-1; TRBD1 matches at 7 bases. This CDR3 is 14 amino acids long. Germline V gene lookup returns CDR1 ENHRY and CDR2 SYGVKD. After removal of 7 bases from V and 3 bases from J, the junction contained 8 bases not matched to a gene. The CDR3 is CAITPGGGDTEAFF. The CDR3 DNA reads as TGTGCCATCACCCCGGGAGGGGGCGACACTGAAGCTTTCTTT.